This TCR beta chain was retrieved from a study of cytomegalovirus exposure and HLA in healthy donors. A multiplex PCR was run with 60 Vbeta primers and 13 Jbeta primers. Using immunoSEQ multiplex PCR, the repertoire was profiled, and TCRdb retains in-frame clones only, with some absent. The sample includes about 130,000 clones, about 78% seen only once; the top ten take roughly 1.5%. Of note for this clone: Its antigen remains unidentified.

The CDR3 totals 15 residues. V shed 9 bases, J shed 4 bases, and the junction held 10 bases outside the gene matches. From germline, CDR1 is ENHRY and CDR2 SYGVKD. Whole-study findings and limits: A list of roughly 180 TCR beta chains associated with cytomegalovirus was given. In a later analysis, TCR beta V- and J-gene trimming showed a link to a missense DCLRE1C variant.

This receptor was taken from a female donor in good health and CMV-seronegative. Sequenced: PBMCs. This chain connects TRBV10-3 to TRBJ2-1; TRBD2 matches 9 bases. The CDR3 sequence is CAIQPTSGLYNEQFF. The CDR3 nucleotides read TGTGCCATACAACCGACTAGCGGATTGTACAATGAGCAGTTCTTC.